The T cell receptor (beta chain) under discussion was sequenced for a study of CD8 T cells in ankylosing spondylitis. Study observations and caveats: The clones that were linked to disease were reported to be significantly enriched in matched synovial fluid samples from ankylosing spondylitis patients.

This clonotype came up many times. The antigen is undetermined. TCRdb reprocessed the 5' RACE reads with MiXCR, giving one entry per CDR3 protein. Among 200,000 or so distinct CDR3 sequences listed, 10% to 15% were seen once. Germline V gene data show CDR1 as DFQATT and CDR2 as SNEGSKA (reference sequence). The CDR3 is 14 residues long. The V segment lost 6 bases and the J segment 8 bases; nucleotides outside the gene matches: 8. The source is a female donor with ankylosing spondylitis or in good health (not recorded which). Specimen: blood, either unsorted or a sorted T cell fraction (not recorded which). The chain employs TRBV20-1 and TRBJ2-1; 12 nucleotides align to TRBD2. CDR3 residues: CSATTSGRFDEQFF. The CDR3 DNA reads TGCAGTGCCACAACTAGCGGGAGGTTTGATGAGCAGTTCTTC.